The clone carrying this T cell receptor (beta chain) is judged medium-sized. What it binds is not known. This entry belongs to a study of metastatic and nonmetastatic thyroid tumors. Study background: Malignant and benign thyroid patients had repertoires compared in peripheral blood and tumor or nodule tissue.

Authors' data handling: Clinicopathological groups differed in CDR3, with these differences serving to build a distant-metastasis classifier for papillary thyroid cancer. MiXCR reprocessed the PCR reads for TCRdb. These V and J calls rely on TCRdb rather than the paper's analysis. The profile shows some 14,000 clones, 25% to 30% of them singletons. Findings of the study overall: Across blood and tumor, TCR beta diversity in malignant thyroid tumors was reportedly significantly higher than in benign nodules.

This CDR3 has 14 amino acids. V was trimmed by 3 bases and J by 2 bases, leaving 11 bases between them. Germline lookup yields CDR1 LNHDA and CDR2 SQIVND (reference sequence). Patients were all untreated before their thyroid surgery. Sample: blood. The chain is built from TRBV19 and TRBJ2-7; D possibly uses TRBD1 or TRBD2 (5 bases each). The TCR comes from a female donor with papillary thyroid cancer or a benign thyroid nodule (not recorded which). Some clones in this sample may be carry-over from other donors' samples. CDR3 sequence (DNA): TGTGCCAGTAGTATCCAGGGAGCGGCCTACGAGCAGTACTTC. Amino acid sequence: CASSIQGAAYEQYF.